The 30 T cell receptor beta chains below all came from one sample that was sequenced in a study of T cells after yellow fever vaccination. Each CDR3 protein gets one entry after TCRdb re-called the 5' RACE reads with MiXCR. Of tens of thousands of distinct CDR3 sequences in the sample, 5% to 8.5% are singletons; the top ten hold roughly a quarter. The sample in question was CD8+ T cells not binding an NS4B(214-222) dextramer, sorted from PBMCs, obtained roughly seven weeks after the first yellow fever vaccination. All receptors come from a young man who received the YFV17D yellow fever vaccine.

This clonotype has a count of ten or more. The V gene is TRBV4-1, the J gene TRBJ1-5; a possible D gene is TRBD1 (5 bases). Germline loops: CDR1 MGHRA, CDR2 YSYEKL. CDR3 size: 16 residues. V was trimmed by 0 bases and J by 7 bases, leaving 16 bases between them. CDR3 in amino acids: CASSQDRGGRGQPQHF. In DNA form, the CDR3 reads TGCGCCAGCAGCCAAGATCGGGGGGGAAGAGGGCAGCCCCAGCATTTT.

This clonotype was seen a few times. CDR3 amino acids: CASSQSSTFNEQFF. The CDR3, as DNA: TGTGCCAGCAGCCAAAGCAGTACTTTCAATGAGCAGTTCTTC. The chain is built from TRBV4-2 and TRBJ2-1; D is unresolved. The germline V gene has CDR1 LGHNA and CDR2 YNFKEQ. The CDR3 runs to 14 residues. Trimming took off 2 bases at V and 6 bases at J, with 11 bases between the two ends.

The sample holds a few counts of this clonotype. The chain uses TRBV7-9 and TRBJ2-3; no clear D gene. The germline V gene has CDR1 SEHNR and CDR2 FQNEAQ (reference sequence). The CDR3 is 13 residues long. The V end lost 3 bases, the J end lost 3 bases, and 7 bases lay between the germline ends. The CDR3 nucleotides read TGTGCCAGCAGCTTTTCGCGAACAGATACGCAGTATTTT. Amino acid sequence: CASSFSRTDTQYF.

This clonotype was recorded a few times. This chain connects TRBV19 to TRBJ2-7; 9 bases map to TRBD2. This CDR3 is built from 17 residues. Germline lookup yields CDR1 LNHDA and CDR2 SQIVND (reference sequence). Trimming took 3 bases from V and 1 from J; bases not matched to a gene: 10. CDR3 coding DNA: TGTGCCAGTAGTATGGGTAGCGGGGGAGATTTATCCTACGAGCAGTACTTC. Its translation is CASSMGSGGDLSYEQYF.

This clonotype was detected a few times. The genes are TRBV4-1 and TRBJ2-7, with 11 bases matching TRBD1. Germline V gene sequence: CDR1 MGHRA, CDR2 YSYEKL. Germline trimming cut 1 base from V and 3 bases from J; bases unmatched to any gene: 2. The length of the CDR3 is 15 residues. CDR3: CASSQGTGGVYEQYV. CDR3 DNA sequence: TGCGCCAGCAGCCAAGGGACAGGGGGCGTCTACGAGCAGTACGTC.

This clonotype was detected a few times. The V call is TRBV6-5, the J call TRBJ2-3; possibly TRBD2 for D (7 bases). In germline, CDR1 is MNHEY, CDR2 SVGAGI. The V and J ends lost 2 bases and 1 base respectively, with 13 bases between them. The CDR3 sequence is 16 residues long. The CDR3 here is CASSYGSGGRTDTQYF. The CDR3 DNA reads TGTGCCAGCAGTTACGGGTCGGGGGGCCGCACAGATACGCAGTATTTT.

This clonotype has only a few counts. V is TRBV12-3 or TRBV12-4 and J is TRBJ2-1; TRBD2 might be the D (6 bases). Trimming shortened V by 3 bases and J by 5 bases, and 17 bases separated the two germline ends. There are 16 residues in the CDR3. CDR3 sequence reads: CASSFLDGTHHNEQFF. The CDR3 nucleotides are TGTGCCAGCAGTTTTCTCGACGGGACTCACCACAATGAGCAGTTCTTC.

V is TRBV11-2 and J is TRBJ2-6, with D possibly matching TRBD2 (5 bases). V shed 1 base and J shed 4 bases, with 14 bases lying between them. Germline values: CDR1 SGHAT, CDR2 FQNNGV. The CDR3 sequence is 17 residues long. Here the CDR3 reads CASSLGFRGWGANVLTF. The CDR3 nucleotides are TGTGCCAGCAGCTTAGGGTTTCGGGGTTGGGGGGCCAACGTCCTGACTTTC.

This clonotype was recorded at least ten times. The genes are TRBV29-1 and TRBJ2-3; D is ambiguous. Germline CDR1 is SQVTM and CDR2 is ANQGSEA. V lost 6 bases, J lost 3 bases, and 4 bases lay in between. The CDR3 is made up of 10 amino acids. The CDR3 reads CSVDTDTQYF. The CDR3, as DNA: TGCAGCGTCGATACAGATACGCAGTATTTT.

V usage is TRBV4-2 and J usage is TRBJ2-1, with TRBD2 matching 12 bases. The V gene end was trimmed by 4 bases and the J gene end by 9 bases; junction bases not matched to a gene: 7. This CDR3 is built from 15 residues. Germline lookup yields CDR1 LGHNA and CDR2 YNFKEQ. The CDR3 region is CASSRPSGGAPEQFF. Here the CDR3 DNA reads TGTGCCAGCAGCCGCCCTAGCGGGGGGGCCCCTGAGCAGTTCTTC.

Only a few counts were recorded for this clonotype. Here the CDR3 reads CASSDSSTSGGTDTQYF. CDR3 DNA sequence: TGTGCCAGCAGTGACTCGAGTACGTCAGGGGGCACAGATACGCAGTATTTT. This chain links TRBV6-4 with TRBJ2-3; D is perhaps TRBD1 (6 bases). CDR1 is MRHNA and CDR2 is SNTAGT in the germline V gene. This CDR3 contains 17 residues. Trimming left V 0 bases short and J 1 base short, with 14 bases between.

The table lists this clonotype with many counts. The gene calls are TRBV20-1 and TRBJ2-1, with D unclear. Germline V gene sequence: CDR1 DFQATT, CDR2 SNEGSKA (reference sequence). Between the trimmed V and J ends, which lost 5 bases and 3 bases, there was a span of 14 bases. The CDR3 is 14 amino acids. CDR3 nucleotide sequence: TGCAGTGCTGACTCCCCTCTCATCTACAATGAGCAGTTCTTC. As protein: CSADSPLIYNEQFF.

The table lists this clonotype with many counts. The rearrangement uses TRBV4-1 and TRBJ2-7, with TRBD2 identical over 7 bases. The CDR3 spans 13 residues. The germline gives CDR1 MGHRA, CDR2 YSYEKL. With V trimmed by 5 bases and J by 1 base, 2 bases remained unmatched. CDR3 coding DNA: TGCGCCAGCAGCGCAGCGGGGTCCTACGAGCAGTACGTC. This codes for CASSAAGSYEQYV.

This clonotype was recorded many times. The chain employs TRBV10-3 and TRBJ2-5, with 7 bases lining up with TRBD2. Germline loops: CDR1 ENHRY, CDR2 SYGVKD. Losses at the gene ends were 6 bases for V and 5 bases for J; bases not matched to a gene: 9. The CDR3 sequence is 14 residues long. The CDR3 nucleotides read TGTGCCATCAGCGGGACTACCCTTCGGGAGACCCAGTACTTC. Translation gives CAISGTTLRETQYF.

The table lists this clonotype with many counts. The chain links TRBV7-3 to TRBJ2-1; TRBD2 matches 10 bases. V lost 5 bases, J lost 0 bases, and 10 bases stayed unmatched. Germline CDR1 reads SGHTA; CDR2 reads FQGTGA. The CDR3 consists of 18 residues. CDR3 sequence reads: CASSPLAGGFSSYNEQFF. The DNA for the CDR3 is TGTGCCAGCAGCCCTTTAGCGGGGGGTTTTAGCTCCTACAATGAGCAGTTCTTC.

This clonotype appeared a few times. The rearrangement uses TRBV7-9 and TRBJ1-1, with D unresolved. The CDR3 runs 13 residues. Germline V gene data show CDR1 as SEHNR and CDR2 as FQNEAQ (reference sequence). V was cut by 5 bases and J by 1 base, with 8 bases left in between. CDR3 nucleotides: TGTGCCAGCAGCCTCACAGAGAACACTGAAGCTTTCTTT. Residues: CASSLTENTEAFF.

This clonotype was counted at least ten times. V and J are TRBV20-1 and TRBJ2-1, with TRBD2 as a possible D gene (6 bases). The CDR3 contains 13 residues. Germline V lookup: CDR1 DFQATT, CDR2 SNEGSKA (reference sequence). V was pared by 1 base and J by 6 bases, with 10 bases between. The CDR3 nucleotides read TGCAGTGCTAGAGGGGGGGTGGGCAATGAGCAGTTCTTC. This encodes CSARGGVGNEQFF.

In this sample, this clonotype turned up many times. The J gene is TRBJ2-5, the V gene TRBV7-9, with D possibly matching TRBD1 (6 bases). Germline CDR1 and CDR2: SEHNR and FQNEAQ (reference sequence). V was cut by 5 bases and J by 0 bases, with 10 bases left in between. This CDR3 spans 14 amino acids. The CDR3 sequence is CASSRDIDQETQYF. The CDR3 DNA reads TGTGCCAGCAGCCGGGACATAGACCAAGAGACCCAGTACTTC.

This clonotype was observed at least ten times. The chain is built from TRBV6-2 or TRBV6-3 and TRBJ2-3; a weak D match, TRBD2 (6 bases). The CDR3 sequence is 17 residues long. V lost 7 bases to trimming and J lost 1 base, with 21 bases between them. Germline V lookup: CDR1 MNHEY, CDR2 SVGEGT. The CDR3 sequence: CASTVPLRWGGTDTQYF. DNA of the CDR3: TGTGCCAGCACAGTTCCCCTTCGCTGGGGGGGCACAGATACGCAGTATTTT.

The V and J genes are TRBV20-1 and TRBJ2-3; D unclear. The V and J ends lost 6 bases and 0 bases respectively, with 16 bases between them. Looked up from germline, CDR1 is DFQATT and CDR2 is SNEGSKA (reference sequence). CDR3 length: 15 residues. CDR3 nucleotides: TGCAGTGCCCTCATGCGACGGGTCAGCACAGATACGCAGTATTTT. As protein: CSALMRRVSTDTQYF.

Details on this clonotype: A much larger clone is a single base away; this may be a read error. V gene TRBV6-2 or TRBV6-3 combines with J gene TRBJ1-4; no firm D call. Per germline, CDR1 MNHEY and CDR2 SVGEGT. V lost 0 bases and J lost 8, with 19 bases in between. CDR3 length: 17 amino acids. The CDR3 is CASSYSTQRVAREKLFF. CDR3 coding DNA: TGTGCCAGCAGTTACTCTACTCAACGGGTGGCGAGAGAAAAACTGTTTTTT.

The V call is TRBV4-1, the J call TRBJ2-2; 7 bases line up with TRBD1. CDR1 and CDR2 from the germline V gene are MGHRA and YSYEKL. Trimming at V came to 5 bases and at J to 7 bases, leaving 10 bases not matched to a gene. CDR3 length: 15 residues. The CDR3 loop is CASSMEQGLVGELFF. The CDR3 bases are TGCGCCAGCAGCATGGAACAGGGGCTTGTCGGGGAGCTGTTTTTT.

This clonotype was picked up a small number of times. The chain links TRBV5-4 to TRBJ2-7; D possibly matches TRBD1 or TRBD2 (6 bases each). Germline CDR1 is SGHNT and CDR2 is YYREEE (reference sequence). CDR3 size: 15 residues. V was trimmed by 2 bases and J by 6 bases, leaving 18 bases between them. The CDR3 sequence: CASSFGGGRPGEQYF. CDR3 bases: TGTGCCAGCAGCTTTGGAGGGGGGCGTCCTGGCGAGCAGTACTTC. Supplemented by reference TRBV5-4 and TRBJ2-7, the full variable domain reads ETGVTQSPTHLIKTRGQQVTLRCSSQSGHNTVSWYQQALGQGPQFIFQYYREEENGRGNFPPRFSGLQFPNYSSELNVNALELDDSALYLCASSFGGGRPGEQYFGPGTRLTVT.

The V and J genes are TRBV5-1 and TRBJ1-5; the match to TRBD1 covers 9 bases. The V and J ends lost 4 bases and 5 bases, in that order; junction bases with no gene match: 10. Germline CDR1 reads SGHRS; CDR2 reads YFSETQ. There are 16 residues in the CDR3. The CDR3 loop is CASSPGPTGGDQPQHF. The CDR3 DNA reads TGCGCCAGCAGCCCCGGGCCTACAGGGGGCGATCAGCCCCAGCATTTT.

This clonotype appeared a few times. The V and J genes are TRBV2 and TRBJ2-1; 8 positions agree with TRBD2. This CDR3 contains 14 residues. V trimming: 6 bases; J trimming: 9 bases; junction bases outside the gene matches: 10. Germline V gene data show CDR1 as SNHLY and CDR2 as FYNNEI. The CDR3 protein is CASSGPGGDSEQFF. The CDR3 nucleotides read TGTGCCAGCAGCGGACCGGGGGGGGATAGTGAGCAGTTCTTC.

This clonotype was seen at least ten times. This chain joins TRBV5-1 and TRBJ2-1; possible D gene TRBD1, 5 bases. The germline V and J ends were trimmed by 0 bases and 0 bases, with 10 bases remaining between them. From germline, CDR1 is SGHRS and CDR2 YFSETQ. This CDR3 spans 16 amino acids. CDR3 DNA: TGCGCCAGCAGCTTGGAGGACAACCCCTCCTACAATGAGCAGTTCTTC. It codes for CASSLEDNPSYNEQFF.

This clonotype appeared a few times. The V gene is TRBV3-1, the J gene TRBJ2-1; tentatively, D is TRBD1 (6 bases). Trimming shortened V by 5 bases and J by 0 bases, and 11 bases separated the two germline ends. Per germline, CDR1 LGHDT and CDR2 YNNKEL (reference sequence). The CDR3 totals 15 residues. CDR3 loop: CASSTRDNSYNEQFF. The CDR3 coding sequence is TGTGCCAGCAGCACCCGGGACAACTCCTACAATGAGCAGTTCTTC.

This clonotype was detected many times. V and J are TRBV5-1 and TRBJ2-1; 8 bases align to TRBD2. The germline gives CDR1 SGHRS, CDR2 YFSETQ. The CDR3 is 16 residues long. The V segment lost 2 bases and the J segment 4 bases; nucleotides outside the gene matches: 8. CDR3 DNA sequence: TGCGCCAGCAGCTTCTTTAGCGGGGTAATTTACAATGAGCAGTTCTTC. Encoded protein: CASSFFSGVIYNEQFF.

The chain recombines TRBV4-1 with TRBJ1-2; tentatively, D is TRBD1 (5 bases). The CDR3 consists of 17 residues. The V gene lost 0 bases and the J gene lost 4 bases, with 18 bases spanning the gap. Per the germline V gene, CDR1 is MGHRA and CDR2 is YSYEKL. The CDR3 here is CASSQERHRRDPYGYTF. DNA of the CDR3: TGCGCCAGCAGCCAAGAGAGGCATCGAAGGGACCCCTATGGCTACACCTTC.

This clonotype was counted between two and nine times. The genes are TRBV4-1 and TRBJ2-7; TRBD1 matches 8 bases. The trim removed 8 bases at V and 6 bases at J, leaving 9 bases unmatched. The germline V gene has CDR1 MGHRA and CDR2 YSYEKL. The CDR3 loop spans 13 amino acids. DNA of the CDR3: TGCGCCAGCTCGGGACAGGCGGACTCCGAGCAGTACTTC. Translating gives CASSGQADSEQYF.